Sequencing of this T cell receptor (beta chain) was carried out in a study of CD8+ T cells in alopecia areata. Regarding the study as a whole: Having one nonresponder leaves uncertain how baseline CD8+ expansion relates to response. Scalp clonality and expanded CD8+ clones among the top 100 fell significantly with tofacitinib. It was less clear whether patients shared TCRs than it was in mice, possibly because of HLA. Normal scalp showed lower clonality than lesional scalp, especially alopecia totalis/universalis.

Sample treatment: oral pan-JAK inhibitor, 5-10 mg twice daily. Trimming left V 5 bases short and J 2 bases short, with 6 bases between. This CDR3 comprises 11 residues. Germline CDR1 DFQATT, CDR2 SNEGSKA (reference sequence). A remark on this clone: Its matching antigen is unknown.

It was cDNA, reverse transcribed from extracted RNA, that served as the sequencing template. Here immunoSEQ multiplex PCR was the method, and the copy in TCRdb shows in-frame clones only, minus some. The table lists roughly 100,000 clones, about 40% of them singletons. This sample comprised CD8+ T cells sorted from blood, obtained at week 24, from a patient treated with tofacitinib. This sequence originates from a human donor with alopecia areata. The chain recombines TRBV20-1 with TRBJ2-5; D call uncertain. CDR3 sequence: CSADSQETQYF. The CDR3 bases are TGCAGTGCTGATTCGCAAGAGACCCAGTACTTC.